These T cell receptor beta chains were read from a single sample in a study of human T cells and chemical hapten exposure. Using its own MiXCR run on the RACE reads, TCRdb lists one record per CDR3 protein. Of about 360,000 distinct CDR3 sequences in the sample, 5.5% to 8% were seen once. The specimen was whole blood, collected in connection with sensitization to the hapten diphenylcyclopropenone (DPC). The origin of the receptors is a woman under 30 with alopecia areata. Some clones in this sample may be carry-over from other donors' samples. CDR3s include the opening cysteine and the closing phenylalanine or tryptophan. D genes are given only for firm matches. The size entry is marked missing in some rows and otherwise reads once, few, many or a size class.

j_call	d_call	clone_size	v_call	cdr3_nt	cdr3_aa
TRBJ2-7	NA	few	TRBV18	TGTGCCAGCTCACCACCGAGCGCCTACGAGCAGTACTTC	CASSPPSAYEQYF
TRBJ1-2	TRBD1	many	TRBV29-1	TGCAGCGTTGATCAGGGGGACTATGGCTACACCTTC	CSVDQGDYGYTF
TRBJ2-3	NA	many	TRBV5-5	TGTGCCAGCAGCTTTAATTCCGACACAGATACGCAGTATTTT	CASSFNSDTDTQYF
TRBJ1-3	TRBD1	few	TRBV15	TGTGCCACCAGCAGATCAAAAACCAGGGGGCAGATCGTATATTTT	CATSRSKTRGQIVYF
TRBJ2-3	NA	few	TRBV29-1	TGCAGCGTTGAAGGGAACAACCCAGGGGATACGCAGTATTTT	CSVEGNNPGDTQYF
TRBJ1-2	TRBD1	few	TRBV12-3/TRBV12-4	TGTGCCAGCAGTTCCGGGACAGGGGATGGCTACACCTTC	CASSSGTGDGYTF
TRBJ1-6	NA	NA	TRBV2	TGTGCCAGCAGGGAACAAGAGGGTCGGAAATCACCCCTCCACTTT	CASREQEGRKSPLHF
TRBJ1-6	NA	few	TRBV5-5	TGTGCCAGCAGCTTGGATCTGGGGGGGCCGGGTTCACCCCTCCACTTT	CASSLDLGGPGSPLHF
TRBJ2-3	TRBD2	many	TRBV4-3	TGCGCCAGCAGCCCGGAAGGGCTAGCGGGGGGAGATACGCAGTATTTT	CASSPEGLAGGDTQYF
TRBJ2-3	NA	many	TRBV20-1	TGCAGTGCCGAGGGATCGGGTACAGATACGCAGTATTTT	CSAEGSGTDTQYF
TRBJ1-5	NA	NA	TRBV12-3/TRBV12-4	TGTGCCAGCAGTTACAGCATCGGCCAGCCCCAGCATTTT	CASSYSIGQPQHF
TRBJ2-3	NA	many	TRBV4-3	TGCGCCAGCAGCCAACACGAGGACTCCGATACGCAGTATTTT	CASSQHEDSDTQYF
TRBJ2-7	NA	NA	TRBV3-1	TGTGCCAGCAGCCATAGAAGTACTACCTACGAGCAGTACTTC	CASSHRSTTYEQYF
TRBJ1-1	TRBD1	few	TRBV28	TGTGCCAGCCCTGGACAGGGTCCGAACACTGAAGCTTTCTTT	CASPGQGPNTEAFF
TRBJ2-2	NA	NA	TRBV18	TGTGCCAGCTCATGGGGTCAGTCCGACACCGGGGAGCTGTTTTTT	CASSWGQSDTGELFF
TRBJ2-3	TRBD1	many	TRBV11-2	TGTGCCAGCAGTCCCACGGGACAGGGATATGATACGCAGTATTTT	CASSPTGQGYDTQYF